This T cell receptor (beta chain) originates from a study of prognosis after radiotherapy for stage I lung cancer. Study summary: Concurrent therapy was given to no patient receiving stereotactic body radiotherapy. Study-level results: Counts of unique TCR clones fell following stereotactic body radiation therapy, median about 9,700 versus 6,500. Diminished Shannon entropy following stereotactic body radiation therapy characterized patients who developed distant metastases.

This clonotype has just a few counts. The antigen is not known. A much larger clone lies a single base off, so this may be a read error. Researchers used two-round multiplex PCR to amplify TCR beta CDR3 starting from genomic DNA. First-round PCR amplification was performed with primers specific to each TRBV and TRBJ gene. It was universal primers that the second PCR round used. Each CDR3 protein gets one entry after TCRdb re-called the multiplex PCR reads with MiXCR. This sample has 20,000 or so distinct CDR3 sequences, with over 25% found just once. The sequencing used PBMCs, collected before or after stereotactic body radiation therapy (not recorded which). The sequence was collected from a donor aged 50 or older with non-small cell lung cancer.

The CDR3 nucleotides are TGTGCCAGCAGTCACGGTCATCAGCGGGGCGAGCAGTACTTC. Encoded protein: CASSHGHQRGEQYF. This chain links TRBV6-1 with TRBJ2-7, with TRBD2 matching 7 bases. Germline CDR1 MNHNS, CDR2 SASEGT. The V gene end was trimmed by 5 bases and the J gene end by 6 bases; junction bases not matched to a gene: 10. CDR3 length: 14 residues.